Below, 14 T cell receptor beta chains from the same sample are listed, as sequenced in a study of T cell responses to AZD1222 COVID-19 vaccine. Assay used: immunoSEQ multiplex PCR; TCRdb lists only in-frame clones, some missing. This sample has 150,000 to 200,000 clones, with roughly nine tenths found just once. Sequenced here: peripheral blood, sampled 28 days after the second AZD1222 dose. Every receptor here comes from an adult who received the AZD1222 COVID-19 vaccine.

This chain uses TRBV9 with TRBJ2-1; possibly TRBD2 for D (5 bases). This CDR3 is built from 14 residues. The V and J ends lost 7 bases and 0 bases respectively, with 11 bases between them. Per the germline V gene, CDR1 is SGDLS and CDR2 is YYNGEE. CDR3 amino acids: CASGEGSSYNEQFF. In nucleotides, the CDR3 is TGTGCCAGCGGGGAAGGGAGCTCCTACAATGAGCAGTTCTTC. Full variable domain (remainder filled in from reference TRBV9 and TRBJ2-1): DSGVTQTPKHLITATGQRVTLRCSPRSGDLSVYWYQQSLDQGLQFLIQYYNGEERAKGNILERFSAQQFPDLHSELNLSSLELGDSALYFCASGEGSSYNEQFFGPGTRLTVL.

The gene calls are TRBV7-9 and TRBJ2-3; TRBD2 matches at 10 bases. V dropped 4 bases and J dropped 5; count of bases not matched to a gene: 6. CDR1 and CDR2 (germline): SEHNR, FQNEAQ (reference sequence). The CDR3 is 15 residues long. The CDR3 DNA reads TGTGCCAGCAGCTCCCTAGCGGGGGCGGGAGATACGCAGTATTTT. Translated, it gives CASSSLAGAGDTQYF.

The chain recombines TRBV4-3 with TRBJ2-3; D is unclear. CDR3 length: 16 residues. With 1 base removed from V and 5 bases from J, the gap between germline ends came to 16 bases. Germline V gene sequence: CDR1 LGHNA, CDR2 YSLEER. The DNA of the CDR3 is TGCGCCAGCAGCCAAGTAGGTACCGAAGCCTTAGATACGCAGTATTTT. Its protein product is CASSQVGTEALDTQYF.

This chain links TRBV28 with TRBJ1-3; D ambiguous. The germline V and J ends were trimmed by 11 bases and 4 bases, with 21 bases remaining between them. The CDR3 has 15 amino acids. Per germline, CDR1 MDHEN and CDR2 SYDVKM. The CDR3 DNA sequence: TGTGCCTCTTCTGAATGGGCCGCACGAGGAAACACCATATATTTT. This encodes CASSEWAARGNTIYF. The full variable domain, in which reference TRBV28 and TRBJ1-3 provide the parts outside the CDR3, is DVKVTQSSRYLVKRTGEKVFLECVQDMDHENMFWYRQDPGLGLRLIYFSYDVKMKEKGDIPEGYSVSREKKERFSLILESASTNQTSMYLCASSEWAARGNTIYFGEGSWLTVV.

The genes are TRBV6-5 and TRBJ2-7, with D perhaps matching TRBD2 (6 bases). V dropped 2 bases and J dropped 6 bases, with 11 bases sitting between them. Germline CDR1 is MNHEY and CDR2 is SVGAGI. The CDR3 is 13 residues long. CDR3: CASSYPRGGEQYF. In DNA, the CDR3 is TGTGCCAGCAGTTACCCGAGGGGAGGCGAGCAGTACTTC.

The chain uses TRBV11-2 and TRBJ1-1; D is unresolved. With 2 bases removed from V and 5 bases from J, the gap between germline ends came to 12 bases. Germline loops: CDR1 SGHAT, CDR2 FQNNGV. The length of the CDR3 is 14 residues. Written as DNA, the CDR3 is TGTGCCAGCAGCTTAAGGGTTTGGGAAACTGAAGCTTTCTTT. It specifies CASSLRVWETEAFF.

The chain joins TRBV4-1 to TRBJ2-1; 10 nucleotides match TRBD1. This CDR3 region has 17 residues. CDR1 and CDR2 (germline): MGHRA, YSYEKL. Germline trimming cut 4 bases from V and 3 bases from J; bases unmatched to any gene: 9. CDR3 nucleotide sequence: TGCGCCAGCAGCCGCGGACAGGGGGGTTACAGCTACAATGAGCAGTTCTTC. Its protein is CASSRGQGGYSYNEQFF.

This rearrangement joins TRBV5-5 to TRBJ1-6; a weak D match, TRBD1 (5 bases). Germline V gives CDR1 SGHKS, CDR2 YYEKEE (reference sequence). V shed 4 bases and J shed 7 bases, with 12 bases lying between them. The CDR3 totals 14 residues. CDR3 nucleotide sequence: TGTGCCAGCAGCCTATTACAGGCGAATTCACCCCTCCACTTT. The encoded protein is CASSLLQANSPLHF.

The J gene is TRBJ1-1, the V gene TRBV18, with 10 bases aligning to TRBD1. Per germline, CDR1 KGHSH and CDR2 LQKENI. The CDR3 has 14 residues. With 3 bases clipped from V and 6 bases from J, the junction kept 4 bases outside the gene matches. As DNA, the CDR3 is TGTGCCAGCTCACCTACCGGGACAGGGGCTGAAGCTTTCTTT. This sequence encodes CASSPTGTGAEAFF.

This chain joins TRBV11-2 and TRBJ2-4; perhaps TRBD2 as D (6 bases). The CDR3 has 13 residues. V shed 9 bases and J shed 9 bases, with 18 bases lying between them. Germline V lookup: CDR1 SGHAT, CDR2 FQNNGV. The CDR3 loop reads CASSRRGFTIQYF. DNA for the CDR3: TGTGCCAGTTCCCGGCGGGGATTTACCATTCAGTACTTC.

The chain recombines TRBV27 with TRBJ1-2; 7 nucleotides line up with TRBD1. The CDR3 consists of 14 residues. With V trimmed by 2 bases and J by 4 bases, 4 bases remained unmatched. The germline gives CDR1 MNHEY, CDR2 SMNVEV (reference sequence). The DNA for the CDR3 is TGTGCCAGCAGTTTAAGGGGGCGCGGCTATGGCTACACCTTC. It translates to CASSLRGRGYGYTF.

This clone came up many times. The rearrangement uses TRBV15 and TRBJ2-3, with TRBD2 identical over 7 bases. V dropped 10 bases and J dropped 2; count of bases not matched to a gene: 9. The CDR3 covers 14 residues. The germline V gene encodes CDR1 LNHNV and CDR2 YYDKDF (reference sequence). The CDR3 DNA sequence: TGTGCCAGCTCGACGGGACTACCCACAGATACGCAGTATTTT. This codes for CASSTGLPTDTQYF.

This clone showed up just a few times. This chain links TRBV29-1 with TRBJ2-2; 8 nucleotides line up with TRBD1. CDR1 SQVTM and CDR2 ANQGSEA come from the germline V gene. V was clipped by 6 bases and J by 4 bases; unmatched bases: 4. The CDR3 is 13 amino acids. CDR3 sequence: CSVKQGGTGELFF. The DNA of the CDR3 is TGCAGCGTAAAACAGGGGGGCACCGGGGAGCTGTTTTTT.

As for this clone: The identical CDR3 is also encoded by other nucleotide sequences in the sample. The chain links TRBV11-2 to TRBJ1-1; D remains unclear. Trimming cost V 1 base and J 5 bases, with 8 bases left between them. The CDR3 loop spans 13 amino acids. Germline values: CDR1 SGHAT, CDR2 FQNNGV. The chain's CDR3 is CASSLGTGTEAFF. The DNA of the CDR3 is TGTGCCAGCAGCTTAGGGACGGGAACTGAAGCTTTCTTT.